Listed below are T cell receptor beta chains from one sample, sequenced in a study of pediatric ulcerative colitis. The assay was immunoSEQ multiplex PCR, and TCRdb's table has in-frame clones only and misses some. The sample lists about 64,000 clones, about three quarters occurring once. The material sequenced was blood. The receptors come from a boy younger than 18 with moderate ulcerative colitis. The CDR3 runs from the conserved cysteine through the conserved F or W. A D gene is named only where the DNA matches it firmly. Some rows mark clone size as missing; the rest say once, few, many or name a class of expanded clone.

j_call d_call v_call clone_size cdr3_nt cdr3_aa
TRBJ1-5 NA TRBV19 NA TGTGCCAGTAGTGAGACAGGAGAGATTAGCAATCAGCCCCAGCATTTT CASSETGEISNQPQHF
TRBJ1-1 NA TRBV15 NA TGTGCCACCAGCAGAGGTCAAGGGGAGGACACTGAAGCTTTCTTT CATSRGQGEDTEAFF
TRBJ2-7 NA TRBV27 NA TGTGCCAGCACCCCTGGCCGGGGAATCCACGAGCAGTACTTC CASTPGRGIHEQYF
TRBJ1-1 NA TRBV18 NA TGTGCCAGCTCACCGGGGTTACAGAAGAACACTGAAGCTTTCTTT CASSPGLQKNTEAFF
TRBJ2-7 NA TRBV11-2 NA TGTGCCAGCAGCGCCGGGTGGTCAACAACCTACGAGCAGTACTTC CASSAGWSTTYEQYF
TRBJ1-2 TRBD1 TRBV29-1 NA TGCAGCGGTGGGGGCACAGGGGCCTATGGCTACACCTTC CSGGGTGAYGYTF
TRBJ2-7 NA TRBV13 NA TGTGCCAGCAGCTTAACTAGCCCCTTCTCCTACTACGAGCAGTACTTC CASSLTSPFSYYEQYF
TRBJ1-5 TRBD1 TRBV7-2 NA TGTGCCAGCAGCTTATCGACAGGGTCCCATCAGCCCCAGCATTTT CASSLSTGSHQPQHF
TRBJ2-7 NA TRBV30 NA TGTGCCTGGAGTCTCTTGGATGTGAGCGAGCAGTACTTC CAWSLLDVSEQYF
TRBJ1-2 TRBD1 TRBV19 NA TGTGCCAGTAGTATATCGGACAGGGTCGGCTACACCTTC CASSISDRVGYTF
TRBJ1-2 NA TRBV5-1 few TGCGCCAGCAGTCCAAGCATCCGGCTTAACTATGGCTACACCTTC CASSPSIRLNYGYTF
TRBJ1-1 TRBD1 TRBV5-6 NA TGTGCCAGCAGCAGAGCAGGGGGGAGAGGGACTGAAGCTTTCTTT CASSRAGGRGTEAFF
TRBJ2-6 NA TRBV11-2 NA TGTGCCAGCAGCTTAAGCAGGGCTGGGGCCAACGTCCTGACTTTC CASSLSRAGANVLTF
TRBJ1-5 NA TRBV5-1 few TGCGCCAGCAGCTTGGAAGGTCAGCCCCAGCATTTT CASSLEGQPQHF
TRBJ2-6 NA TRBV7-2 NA TGTGCCAGCAGCCTACAATGGGGGCGCTCTGGGGCCAACGTCCTGACTTTC CASSLQWGRSGANVLTF
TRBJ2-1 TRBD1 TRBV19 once TGTGCCAGTAGTACCGGGACAGCAACGAACAATGAGCAGTTCTTC CASSTGTATNNEQFF
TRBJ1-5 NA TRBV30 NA TGTGCCTGGAATCCTCCAGACAGGCGCAATCAGCCCCAGCATTTT CAWNPPDRRNQPQHF
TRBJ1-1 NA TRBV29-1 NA TGCAGCGTTGAAGATCCGGGGGGAAGTAACACTGAAGCTTTCTTT CSVEDPGGSNTEAFF
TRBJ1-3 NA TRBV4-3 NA TGCGCCAGCAGCCACGGGACGGATACTGGAAACACCATATATTTT CASSHGTDTGNTIYF
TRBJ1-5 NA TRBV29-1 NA TGCAGCGTTGACCAGGGGCCGAATCAGCCCCAGCATTTT CSVDQGPNQPQHF
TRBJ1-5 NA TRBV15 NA TGTGCCACCAGCAGAGTGGGGACGAGAAATCAGCCCCAGCATTTT CATSRVGTRNQPQHF
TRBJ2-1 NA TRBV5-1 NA TGCGCCAGCAGCTTTAGGGGACCCCGGGATGAGCAGTTCTTC CASSFRGPRDEQFF
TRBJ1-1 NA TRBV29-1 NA TGCAGCGTTGCAACCCAGGGTTCCGAAGCTTTCTTT CSVATQGSEAFF
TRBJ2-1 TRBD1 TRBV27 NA TGTGCCAGCAGTTTACCTGACAGGGGGCAGTTCTTC CASSLPDRGQFF
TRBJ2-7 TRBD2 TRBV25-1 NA TGTGCCAGCAGTACTGGGACTAGCGGGGGAGCATACGAGCAGTACTTC CASSTGTSGGAYEQYF
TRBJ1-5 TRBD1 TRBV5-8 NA TGTGCCAGCAGGTTAGGGACAGAAAGCAATCAGCCCCAGCATTTT CASRLGTESNQPQHF
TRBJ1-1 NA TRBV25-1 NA TGTGCCAGCATTTCGGGGGCCCGGAACACTGAAGCTTTCTTT CASISGARNTEAFF
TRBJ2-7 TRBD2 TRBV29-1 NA TGCAGCGTTCGTAGCGGGAGTACCTACGAGCAGTACTTC CSVRSGSTYEQYF